The 19 T cell receptor beta chains listed next were all sequenced from one sample in a study of T cell repertoires in cytomegalovirus infection. What these receptors recognize is not known. TCRdb reprocessed the reads with MiXCR, giving one entry per CDR3 protein. The sample shows about 890,000 distinct CDR3 sequences, around a third of them seen only once. Here the sequenced sample was cultured CD8+ T cells from PBMCs, taken from culture after CMV antigen stimulation. These receptors came from a human donor in good health (CMV status not recorded). Some clones in this sample may be carry-over from other donors' samples.

This clonotype was counted between two and nine times. The chain employs TRBV28 and TRBJ1-2; 7 bases are shared with TRBD1. The CDR3 contains 15 residues. Germline loops: CDR1 MDHEN, CDR2 SYDVKM. V was clipped by 3 bases and J by 5 bases; unmatched bases: 9. The CDR3 loop is CASSFLQGMLYGYTF. In DNA form, the CDR3 reads TGTGCCAGCAGTTTTTTACAGGGGATGTTGTATGGCTACACCTTC.

This clonotype has ten or more counts. This rearrangement joins TRBV7-8 to TRBJ1-1, with 8 positions matching TRBD1. The CDR3 length is 15 residues. Per the germline V gene, CDR1 is SGHVS and CDR2 is FQNEAQ. J was trimmed by 0 bases and V by 5 bases; bases with no gene match: 5. CDR3 sequence: CASSGQQGVNTEAFF. The DNA for the CDR3 is TGTGCCAGCAGCGGCCAACAGGGGGTGAACACTGAAGCTTTCTTT.

V is TRBV7-3 and J is TRBJ2-4; D gene unclear. V shed 9 bases and J shed 0 bases, with 9 bases lying between them. This CDR3 region has 13 residues. Germline V lookup: CDR1 SGHTA, CDR2 FQGTGA. The CDR3 region has the DNA TGTGCCAGTCACAAGTTAGCCAAAAACATTCAGTACTTC. Residues: CASHKLAKNIQYF.

This chain uses TRBV5-1 with TRBJ2-7; 8 bases fit TRBD1. This CDR3 contains 15 residues. Germline CDR1 and CDR2: SGHRS and YFSETQ. J lost 4 bases, V lost 0 bases, and 6 bases had no gene match. The CDR3 sequence: CASSLVQGAVYEQYF. CDR3 DNA sequence: TGCGCCAGCAGCTTGGTCCAGGGGGCTGTTTACGAGCAGTACTTC.

This clonotype was picked up one time. V usage is TRBV15 and J usage is TRBJ2-5; 10 positions match TRBD2. The ends lost 4 bases at V and 0 bases at J; junction bases unmatched: 11. This CDR3 contains 18 residues. Germline V lookup: CDR1 LNHNV, CDR2 YYDKDF (reference sequence). CDR3 protein: CATSIYPGLAQYQETQYF. For the CDR3, the DNA is TGTGCCACCAGCATTTACCCGGGACTAGCGCAATACCAAGAGACCCAGTACTTC.

V usage is TRBV14 and J usage is TRBJ2-2; D gene ambiguous. V dropped 5 bases and J dropped 5 bases, with 18 bases sitting between them. From germline, CDR1 is SGHDN and CDR2 FVKESK. CDR3 length: 16 residues. CDR3 region: CASSSTWVEVTGELFF. In DNA form, the CDR3 reads TGTGCCAGCAGCTCGACCTGGGTTGAGGTTACCGGGGAGCTGTTTTTT.

V and J are TRBV20-1 and TRBJ1-2; no reliable D call. Trimming pared 1 base from V and 2 bases from J, leaving 5 bases between. Germline CDR1 DFQATT, CDR2 SNEGSKA (reference sequence). The CDR3 has 12 amino acids. DNA of the CDR3: TGCAGTGCTAGAGGAGAGAACTATGGCTACACCTTC. Translation gives CSARGENYGYTF.

This clonotype was counted between two and nine times. The chain combines TRBV19 with TRBJ2-3; D not resolved. V gave up 3 bases and J gave up 4 bases, with 8 bases separating them. The CDR3 is made up of 13 amino acids. CDR1 and CDR2 (germline): LNHDA, SQIVND (reference sequence). CDR3 amino acids: CASSMNEADTQYF. The CDR3 nucleotides read TGTGCCAGTAGTATGAACGAGGCAGATACGCAGTATTTT.

The chain carries TRBV19 and TRBJ1-2, with D possibly TRBD1 on 6 matching bases. The V gene lost 10 bases and the J gene lost 8 bases, with 14 bases spanning the gap. This CDR3 comprises 11 residues. The germline V gene has CDR1 LNHDA and CDR2 SQIVND (reference sequence). The CDR3 protein is CAIYRAGGYTF. The CDR3 region has the DNA TGTGCCATCTACAGGGCAGGCGGCTACACCTTC.

This clonotype was seen at least ten times. The J gene is TRBJ1-2, the V gene TRBV7-8; D is undetermined. The germline CDR1 and CDR2 sequences are SGHVS and FQNEAQ. This CDR3 spans 16 amino acids. V dropped 0 bases and J dropped 8 bases, with 19 bases sitting between them. DNA for the CDR3: TGTGCCAGCAGCTTAGCTAGGCGGCACGGCTCGAGCGGCTACACCTTC. Translating gives CASSLARRHGSSGYTF. The complete variable domain, with remaining parts taken from reference TRBV7-8 and TRBJ1-2, reads GAGVSQSPRYKVAKRGQDVALRCDPISGHVSLFWYQQALGQGPEFLTYFQNEAQLDKSGLPSDRFFAERPEGSVSTLKIQRTQQEDSAVYLCASSLARRHGSSGYTFGSGTRLTVV.

The CDR3 DNA is TGTGCCAGCAGCTTAGCGCCGTTTAGGACTCCCACCTACGAGCAGTACTTC. This encodes CASSLAPFRTPTYEQYF. V is TRBV7-8 and J is TRBJ2-7; a weak D match, TRBD2 (5 bases). The ends were cut back, 0 bases at V and 2 bases at J, with 17 bases in the middle. Germline V gene sequence: CDR1 SGHVS, CDR2 FQNEAQ. The CDR3 consists of 17 residues.

The chain links TRBV4-1 to TRBJ1-1; D is possibly TRBD1 (5 bases). V lost 7 bases to trimming and J lost 6 bases, with 21 bases between them. Looked up from germline, CDR1 is MGHRA and CDR2 is YSYEKL. The CDR3 consists of 15 residues. The CDR3 sequence: CASTFRSGDGAEAFF. The DNA for the CDR3 is TGCGCCAGCACCTTTAGGAGCGGGGACGGGGCTGAAGCTTTCTTT.

There are many counts of this clonotype. The DNA of the CDR3 is TGTGCCAGCAGCCGCAGTGGGCGCAATCAGCCCCAGCATTTT. This codes for CASSRSGRNQPQHF. The gene calls are TRBV12-3 or TRBV12-4 and TRBJ1-5; D is ambiguous. The germline V and J ends were trimmed by 6 bases and 2 bases, with 11 bases remaining between them. The CDR3 spans 14 residues.

This clonotype was seen a few times. The chain couples TRBV7-9 to TRBJ1-1, with D uncertain. Germline CDR1 is SEHNR and CDR2 is FQNEAQ (reference sequence). The V end was cut by 5 bases, the J end by 5 bases, with 15 bases between. CDR3 size: 14 residues. Here the CDR3 DNA reads TGTGCCAGCAGCACTGTAGGGCTGGGTACTGAAGCTTTCTTT. Translating it yields CASSTVGLGTEAFF.

Of note for this clonotype: This sequence may be a read error, since a much larger clone differs from it by one base. This chain uses TRBV6-1 with TRBJ1-5, with TRBD1 as a possible D gene (6 bases). The CDR3 runs 14 residues. Looked up from germline, CDR1 is MNHNS and CDR2 is SASEGT. The CDR3 spells CANSEVGADQPQHF. CDR3 nucleotide sequence: TGTGCCAACAGTGAAGTGGGGGCGGATCAGCCCCAGCATTTT.

The CDR3 is CASSQRGTFGQFF. DNA for the CDR3: TGTGCCAGCAGTCAGCGGGGGACGTTTGGGCAGTTCTTC. J is TRBJ2-1 and V is TRBV6-1, with TRBD2 matching over 8 bases. Looked up from germline, CDR1 is MNHNS and CDR2 is SASEGT. The V gene end was trimmed by 5 bases and the J gene end by 12 bases; junction bases not matched to a gene: 9. The CDR3 has 13 residues.

This chain links TRBV13 with TRBJ2-1; D may match TRBD1 or TRBD2 (6 bases each). With 1 base removed from V and 12 bases from J, the gap between germline ends came to 10 bases. Germline V gene lookup returns CDR1 PRHDT and CDR2 FYEKMQ (reference sequence). The CDR3 extends over 12 amino acids. The CDR3 loop is CASSLEEGGQFF. For the CDR3, the DNA is TGTGCCAGCAGCTTAGAGGAGGGGGGGCAGTTCTTC. The whole variable domain, remainder taken from reference TRBV13 and TRBJ2-1, is AAGVIQSPRHLIKEKRETATLKCYPIPRHDTVYWYQQGPGQDPQFLISFYEKMQSDKGSIPDRFSAQQFSDYHSELNMSSLELGDSALYFCASSLEEGGQFFGPGTRLTVL.

There are a few counts of this clonotype. The CDR3 sequence is CASMGLGQGAYEQYV. CDR3 coding DNA: TGTGCCAGCATGGGACTGGGACAGGGGGCCTACGAGCAGTACGTC. The chain employs TRBV7-8 and TRBJ2-7, with 11 positions matching TRBD1. Looked up from germline, CDR1 is SGHVS and CDR2 is FQNEAQ. The CDR3 runs to 15 residues. V shed 7 bases and J 2 bases; nucleotides not matched to a gene: 7.

The chain recombines TRBV25-1 with TRBJ2-3; the D gene is possibly TRBD2 (5 bases). CDR1 and CDR2 from the germline V gene are MGHDK and SYGVNS. The CDR3 extends over 15 amino acids. V was cut by 2 bases and J by 1 base, with 10 bases left in between. The CDR3 spells CASSEGELGTDTQYF. The CDR3 DNA reads TGTGCCAGCAGTGAAGGGGAGCTGGGCACAGATACGCAGTATTTT.